This T cell receptor (beta chain) was documented in a study of T cell changes during pregnancy in multiple sclerosis. TCRdb's table, derived via immunoSEQ multiplex PCR, lists solely in-frame clones and lacks some. Of approximately 49,000 clones in the sample, 88% were seen once. This material consisted of CD4+ T cells from peripheral blood mononuclear cells, taken in the second trimester of pregnancy. The origin of this receptor is a female donor with multiple sclerosis, enrolled in a pregnancy study.

The CDR3 sequence: CASSLRARGLLYF. CDR3 in DNA: TGTGCCAGCAGCTTAAGGGCCCGGGGTTTACTGTACTTC. V usage is TRBV7-2 and J usage is TRBJ2-7; D perhaps matches TRBD2 (5 bases). The CDR3 covers 13 residues. The V end lost 2 bases, the J end lost 12 bases, and 17 bases lay between the germline ends. Germline assignment: CDR1 SGHTA and CDR2 FQGNSA. The complete variable domain, with remaining parts taken from reference TRBV7-2 and TRBJ2-7, reads GAGVSQSPSNKVTEKGKDVELRCDPISGHTALYWYRQSLGQGLEFLIYFQGNSAPDKSGLPSDRFSAERTGGSVSTLTIQRTQQEDSAVYLCASSLRARGLLYFGPGTRLTVT.